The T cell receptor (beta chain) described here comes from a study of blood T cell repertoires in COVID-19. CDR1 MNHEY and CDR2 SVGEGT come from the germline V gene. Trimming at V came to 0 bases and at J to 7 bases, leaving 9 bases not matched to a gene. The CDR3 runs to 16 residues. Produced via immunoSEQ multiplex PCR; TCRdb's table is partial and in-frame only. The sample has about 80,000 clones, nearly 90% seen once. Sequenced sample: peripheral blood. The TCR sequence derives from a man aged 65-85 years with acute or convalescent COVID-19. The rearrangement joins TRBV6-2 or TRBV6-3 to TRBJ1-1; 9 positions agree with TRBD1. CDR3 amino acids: CASSYSRTGVDSEAFF. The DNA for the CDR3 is TGTGCCAGCAGTTACTCGAGGACAGGGGTTGACAGTGAAGCTTTCTTT.